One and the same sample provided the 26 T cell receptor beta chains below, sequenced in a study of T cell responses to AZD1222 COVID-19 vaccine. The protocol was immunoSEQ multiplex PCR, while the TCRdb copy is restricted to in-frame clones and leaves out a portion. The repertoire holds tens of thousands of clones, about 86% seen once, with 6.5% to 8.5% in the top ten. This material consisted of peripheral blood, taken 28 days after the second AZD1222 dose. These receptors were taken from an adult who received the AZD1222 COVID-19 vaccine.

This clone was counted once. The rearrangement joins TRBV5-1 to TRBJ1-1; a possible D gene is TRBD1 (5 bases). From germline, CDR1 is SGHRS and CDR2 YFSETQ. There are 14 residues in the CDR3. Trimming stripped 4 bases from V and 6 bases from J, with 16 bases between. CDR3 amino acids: CASSPAAWGAEAFF. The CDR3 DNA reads TGCGCCAGCAGCCCCGCGGCTTGGGGGGCTGAAGCTTTCTTT.

The CDR3 DNA follows: TGTGCCAGCAGCTTAACGCGGACTCTTGTCGGTCAGCCCCAGCATTTT. Protein product: CASSLTRTLVGQPQHF. The chain joins TRBV7-8 to TRBJ1-5, with D hard to call. This CDR3 has 16 amino acids. Deletions cut 2 bases from V and 6 bases from J, with 17 bases between. Germline lookup yields CDR1 SGHVS and CDR2 FQNEAQ.

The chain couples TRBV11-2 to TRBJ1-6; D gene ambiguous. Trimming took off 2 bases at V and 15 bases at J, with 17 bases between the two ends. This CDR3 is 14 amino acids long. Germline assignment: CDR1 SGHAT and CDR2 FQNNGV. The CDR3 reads CASSLFREGNHLHF. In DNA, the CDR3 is TGTGCCAGCAGCTTATTTAGGGAGGGCAATCACCTCCACTTT.

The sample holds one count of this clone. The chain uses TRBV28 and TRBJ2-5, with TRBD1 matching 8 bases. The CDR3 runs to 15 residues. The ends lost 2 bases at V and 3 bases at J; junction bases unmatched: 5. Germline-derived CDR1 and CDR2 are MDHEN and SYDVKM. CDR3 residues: CASSLRQGLKETQYF. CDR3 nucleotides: TGTGCCAGCAGTTTACGACAGGGGTTGAAAGAGACCCAGTACTTC.

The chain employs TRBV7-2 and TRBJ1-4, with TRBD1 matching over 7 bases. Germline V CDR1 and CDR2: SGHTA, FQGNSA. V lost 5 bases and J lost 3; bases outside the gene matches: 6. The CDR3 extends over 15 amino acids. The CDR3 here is CASSPRQGANEKLFF. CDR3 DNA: TGTGCCAGCAGCCCAAGACAGGGCGCTAATGAAAAACTGTTTTTT.

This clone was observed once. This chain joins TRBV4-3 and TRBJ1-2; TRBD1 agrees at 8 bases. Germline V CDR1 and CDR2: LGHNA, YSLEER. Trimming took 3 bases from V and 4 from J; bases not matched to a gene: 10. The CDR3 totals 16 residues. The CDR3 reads CASSHSQGAYGYGYTF. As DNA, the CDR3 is TGCGCCAGCAGCCATTCCCAGGGGGCTTATGGCTATGGCTACACCTTC.

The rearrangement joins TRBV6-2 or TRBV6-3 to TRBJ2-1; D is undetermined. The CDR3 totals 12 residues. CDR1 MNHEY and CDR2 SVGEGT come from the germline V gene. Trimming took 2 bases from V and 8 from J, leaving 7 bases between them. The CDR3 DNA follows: TGTGCCAGCAGTTACCCGATTGATGAGCAGTTCTTC. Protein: CASSYPIDEQFF.

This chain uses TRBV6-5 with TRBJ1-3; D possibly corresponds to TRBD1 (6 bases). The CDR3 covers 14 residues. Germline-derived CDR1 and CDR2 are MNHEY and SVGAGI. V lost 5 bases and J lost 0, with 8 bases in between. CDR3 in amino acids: CASSRTVSGNTIYF. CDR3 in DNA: TGTGCCAGCAGTAGGACAGTCTCTGGAAACACCATATATTTT.

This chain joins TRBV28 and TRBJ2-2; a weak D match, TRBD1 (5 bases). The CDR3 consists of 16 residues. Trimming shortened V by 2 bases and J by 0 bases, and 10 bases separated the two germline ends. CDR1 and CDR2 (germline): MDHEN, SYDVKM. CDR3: CASSLMAGTNTGELFF. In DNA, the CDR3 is TGTGCCAGCAGTTTAATGGCAGGGACGAACACCGGGGAGCTGTTTTTT. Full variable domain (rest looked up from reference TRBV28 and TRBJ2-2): DVKVTQSSRYLVKRTGEKVFLECVQDMDHENMFWYRQDPGLGLRLIYFSYDVKMKEKGDIPEGYSVSREKKERFSLILESASTNQTSMYLCASSLMAGTNTGELFFGEGSRLTVL.

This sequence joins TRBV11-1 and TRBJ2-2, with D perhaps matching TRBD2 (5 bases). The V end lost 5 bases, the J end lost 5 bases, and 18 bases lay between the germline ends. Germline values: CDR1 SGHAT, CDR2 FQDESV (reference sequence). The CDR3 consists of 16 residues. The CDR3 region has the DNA TGTGCCAGCAGCCCATCGGACTCCTCAGTTACCGGGGAGCTGTTTTTT. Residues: CASSPSDSSVTGELFF.

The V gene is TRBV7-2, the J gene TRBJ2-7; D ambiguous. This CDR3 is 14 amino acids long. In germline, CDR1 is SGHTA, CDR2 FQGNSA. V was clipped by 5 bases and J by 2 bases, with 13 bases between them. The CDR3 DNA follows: TGTGCCAGCAGCCTGGACCCCTGGGCCTACGAGCAGTACTTC. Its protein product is CASSLDPWAYEQYF.

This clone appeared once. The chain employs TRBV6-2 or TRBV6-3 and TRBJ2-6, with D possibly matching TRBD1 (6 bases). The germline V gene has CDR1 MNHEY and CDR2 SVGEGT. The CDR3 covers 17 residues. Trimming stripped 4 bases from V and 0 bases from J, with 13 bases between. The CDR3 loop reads CASSFSPGDSGANVLTF. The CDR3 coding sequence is TGTGCCAGCAGTTTCTCCCCAGGGGACTCTGGGGCCAACGTCCTGACTTTC.

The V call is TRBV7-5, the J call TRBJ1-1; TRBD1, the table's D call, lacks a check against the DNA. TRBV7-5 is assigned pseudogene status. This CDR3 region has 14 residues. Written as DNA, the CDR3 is TGTGCCAGAAGCTCCAGGGTAGTTCTAACTGAAGCTTTCTTT. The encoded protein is CARSSRVVLTEAFF.

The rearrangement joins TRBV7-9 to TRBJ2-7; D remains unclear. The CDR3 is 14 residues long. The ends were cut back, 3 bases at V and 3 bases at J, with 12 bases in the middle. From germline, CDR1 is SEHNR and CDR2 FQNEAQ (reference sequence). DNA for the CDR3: TGTGCCAGCAGCTTTCCAGGAGAAAGCTACGAGCAGTACTTC. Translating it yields CASSFPGESYEQYF.

The CDR3 sequence is CASSMPENTGELFF. The CDR3 region has the DNA TGTGCCAGTAGTATGCCAGAGAACACCGGGGAGCTGTTTTTT. V and J are TRBV19 and TRBJ2-2, with no clear D. The ends were cut back, 3 bases at V and 1 base at J, with 6 bases in the middle. The CDR3 consists of 14 residues. Germline V gene data show CDR1 as LNHDA and CDR2 as SQIVND (reference sequence).

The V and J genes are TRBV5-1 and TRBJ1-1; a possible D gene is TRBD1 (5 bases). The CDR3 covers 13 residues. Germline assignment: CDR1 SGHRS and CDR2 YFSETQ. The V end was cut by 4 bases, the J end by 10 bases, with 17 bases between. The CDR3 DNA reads TGCGCCAGCAGCCAAACTGCCCAGGGCGCAGCTTTCTTT. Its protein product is CASSQTAQGAAFF.

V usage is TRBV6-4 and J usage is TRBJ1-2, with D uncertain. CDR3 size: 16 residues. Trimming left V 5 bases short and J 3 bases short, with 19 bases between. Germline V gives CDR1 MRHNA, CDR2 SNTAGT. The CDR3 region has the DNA TGTGCCAGCAGTCGTTTTACAGAGCGCCCCTACTATGGCTACACCTTC. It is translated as CASSRFTERPYYGYTF.

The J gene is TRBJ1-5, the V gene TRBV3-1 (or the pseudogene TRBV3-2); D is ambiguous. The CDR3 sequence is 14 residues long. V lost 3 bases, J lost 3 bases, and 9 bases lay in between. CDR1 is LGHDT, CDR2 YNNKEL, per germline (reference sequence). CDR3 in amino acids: CASSQEGFNQPQHF. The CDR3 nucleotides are TGTGCCAGCAGCCAGGAGGGTTTCAATCAGCCCCAGCATTTT.

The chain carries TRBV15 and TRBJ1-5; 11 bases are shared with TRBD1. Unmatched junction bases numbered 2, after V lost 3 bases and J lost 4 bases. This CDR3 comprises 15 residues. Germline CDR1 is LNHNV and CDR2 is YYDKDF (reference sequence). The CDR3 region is CATSRDRGLNQPQHF. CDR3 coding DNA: TGTGCCACCAGCAGGGACAGGGGGCTAAATCAGCCCCAGCATTTT.

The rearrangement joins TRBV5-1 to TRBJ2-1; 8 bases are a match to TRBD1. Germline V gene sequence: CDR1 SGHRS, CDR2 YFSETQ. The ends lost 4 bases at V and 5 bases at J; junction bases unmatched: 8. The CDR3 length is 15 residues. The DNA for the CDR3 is TGCGCCAGCAGCCACGGACAGGGTGGCCACAATGAGCAGTTCTTC. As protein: CASSHGQGGHNEQFF.

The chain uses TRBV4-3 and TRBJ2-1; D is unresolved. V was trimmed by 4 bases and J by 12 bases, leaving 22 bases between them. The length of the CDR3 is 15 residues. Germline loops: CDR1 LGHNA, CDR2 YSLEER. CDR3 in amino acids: CASSRSSEPNKSQFF. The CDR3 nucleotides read TGCGCCAGCAGCCGCTCTAGTGAACCCAACAAGTCGCAGTTCTTC.

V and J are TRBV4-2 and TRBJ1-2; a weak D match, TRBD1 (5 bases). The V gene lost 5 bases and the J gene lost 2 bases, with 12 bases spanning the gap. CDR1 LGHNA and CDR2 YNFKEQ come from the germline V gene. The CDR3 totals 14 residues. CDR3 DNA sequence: TGTGCCAGCAGCGGACCGACAGAGAACTATGGCTACACCTTC. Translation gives CASSGPTENYGYTF.

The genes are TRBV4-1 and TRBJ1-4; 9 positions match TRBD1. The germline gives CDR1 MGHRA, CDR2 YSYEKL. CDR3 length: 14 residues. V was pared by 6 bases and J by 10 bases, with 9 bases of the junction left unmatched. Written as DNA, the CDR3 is TGCGCCAGCAGGGGATGGGACAGGGCGGGAAAACTGTTTTTT. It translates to CASRGWDRAGKLFF.

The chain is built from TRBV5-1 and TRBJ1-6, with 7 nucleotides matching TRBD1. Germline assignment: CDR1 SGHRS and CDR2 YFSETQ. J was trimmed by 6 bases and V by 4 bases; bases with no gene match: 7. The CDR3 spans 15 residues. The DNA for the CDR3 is TGCGCCAGCAGCCTGGGGGACAGCACTAATTCACCCCTCCACTTT. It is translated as CASSLGDSTNSPLHF.

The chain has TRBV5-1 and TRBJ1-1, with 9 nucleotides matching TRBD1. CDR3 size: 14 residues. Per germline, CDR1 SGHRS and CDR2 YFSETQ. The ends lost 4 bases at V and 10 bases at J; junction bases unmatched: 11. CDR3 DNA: TGCGCCAGCAGCCCGGGACAGGGAGGAAGGGTAGCTTTCTTT. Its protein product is CASSPGQGGRVAFF.

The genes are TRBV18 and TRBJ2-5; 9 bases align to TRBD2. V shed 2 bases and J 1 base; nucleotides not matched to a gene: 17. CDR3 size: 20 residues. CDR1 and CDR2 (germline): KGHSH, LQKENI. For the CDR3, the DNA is TGTGCCAGCTCACCAATAACCGGGACTAGCAGCGCGGGGCCCCAAGAGACCCAGTACTTC. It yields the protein CASSPITGTSSAGPQETQYF.